This TCR beta chain was sequenced in a study of cytomegalovirus exposure and HLA in healthy donors. The CDR3 contains 13 residues. Trimming pared 4 bases from V and 12 bases from J, leaving 19 bases between. CDR1 MGHDK and CDR2 SYGVNS come from the germline V gene. PCR amplification relied on 60 Vbeta primers (plus 13 Jbeta primers). Libraries were prepared by immunoSEQ multiplex PCR; TCRdb keeps only in-frame clonotypes and omits some of them. The sample lists about 190,000 clones, roughly 87% seen once, with 0.9% to 1.2% in the top ten. The sequencing sample was made of PBMCs. This chain connects TRBV25-1 to TRBJ2-7; perhaps TRBD1 as D (6 bases). This receptor was taken from a boy between 2 and 10 years old in good health and CMV-seronegative. The CDR3 nucleotides read TGTGCCAGCAGTGTCTCTCAGGGGACACAACTGTACTTC. Its protein is CASSVSQGTQLYF.